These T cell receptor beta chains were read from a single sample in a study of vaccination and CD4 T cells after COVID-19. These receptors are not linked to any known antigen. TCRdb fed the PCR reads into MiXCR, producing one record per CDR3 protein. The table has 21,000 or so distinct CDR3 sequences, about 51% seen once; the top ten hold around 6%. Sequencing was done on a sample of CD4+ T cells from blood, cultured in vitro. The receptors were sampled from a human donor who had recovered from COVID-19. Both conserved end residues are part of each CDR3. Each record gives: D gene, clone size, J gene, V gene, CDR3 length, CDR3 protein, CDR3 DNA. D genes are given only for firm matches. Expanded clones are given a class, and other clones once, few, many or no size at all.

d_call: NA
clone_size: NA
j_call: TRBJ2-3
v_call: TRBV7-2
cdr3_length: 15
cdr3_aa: CASRGDRGFTDTQYF
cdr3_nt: TGTGCCAGCAGGGGGGACCGGGGCTTCACAGATACGCAGTATTTT

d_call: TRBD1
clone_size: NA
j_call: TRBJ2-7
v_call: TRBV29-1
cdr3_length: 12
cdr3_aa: CSVVQGSYEQYF
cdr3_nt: TGCAGCGTTGTACAGGGGTCCTACGAGCAGTACTTC

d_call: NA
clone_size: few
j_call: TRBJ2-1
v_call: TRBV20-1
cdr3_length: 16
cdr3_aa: CSARDPQYGGHNEQFF
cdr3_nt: TGCAGTGCTAGAGACCCTCAATATGGGGGCCACAATGAGCAGTTCTTC

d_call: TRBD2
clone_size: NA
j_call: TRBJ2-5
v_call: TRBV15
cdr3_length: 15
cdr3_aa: CATSRDATGGETQYF
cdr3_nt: TGTGCCACCAGCAGAGATGCAACGGGAGGGGAGACCCAGTACTTC

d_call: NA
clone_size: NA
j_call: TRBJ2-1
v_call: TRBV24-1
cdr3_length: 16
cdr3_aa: CATSHPNYAQLNEQFF
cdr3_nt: TGTGCCACCAGCCATCCCAACTACGCACAGCTGAATGAGCAGTTCTTC

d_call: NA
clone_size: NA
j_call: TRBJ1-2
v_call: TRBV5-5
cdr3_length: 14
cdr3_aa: CASSLDRINYGYTF
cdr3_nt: TGTGCCAGCAGCTTGGATAGGATTAACTATGGCTACACCTTC

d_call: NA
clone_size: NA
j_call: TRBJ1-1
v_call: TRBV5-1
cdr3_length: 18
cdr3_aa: CASSWSLRGGNMNTEAFF
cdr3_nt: TGCGCCAGCAGCTGGAGCTTGCGAGGGGGGAACATGAACACTGAAGCTTTCTTT

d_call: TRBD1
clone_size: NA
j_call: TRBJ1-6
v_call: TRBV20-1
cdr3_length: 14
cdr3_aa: CSATPTGLDSPLHF
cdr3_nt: TGCAGTGCTACCCCGACAGGGTTGGATTCACCCCTCCACTTT

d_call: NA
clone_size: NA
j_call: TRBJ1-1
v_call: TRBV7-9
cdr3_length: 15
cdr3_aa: CASSPKARLGTEAFF
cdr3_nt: TGTGCCAGCAGCCCGAAAGCAAGGCTGGGAACTGAAGCTTTCTTT

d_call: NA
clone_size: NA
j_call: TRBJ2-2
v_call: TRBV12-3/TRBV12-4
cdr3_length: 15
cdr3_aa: CASSLGPPNTGELFF
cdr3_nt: TGTGCCAGCAGTTTAGGACCTCCGAACACCGGGGAGCTGTTTTTT

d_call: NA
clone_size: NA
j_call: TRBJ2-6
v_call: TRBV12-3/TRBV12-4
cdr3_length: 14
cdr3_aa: CASRRASGANVLTF
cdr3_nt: TGTGCCAGCAGGAGAGCCTCTGGGGCCAACGTCCTGACTTTC

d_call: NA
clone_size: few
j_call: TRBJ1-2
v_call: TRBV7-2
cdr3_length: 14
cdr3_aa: CASSLPGVNYGYTF
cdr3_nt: TGTGCCAGCAGCCTCCCAGGAGTTAACTATGGCTACACCTTC

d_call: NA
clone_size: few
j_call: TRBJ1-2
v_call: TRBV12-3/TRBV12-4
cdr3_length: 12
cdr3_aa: CASSPNGAGYTF
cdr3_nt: TGTGCCAGCAGCCCGAATGGGGCTGGCTACACCTTC

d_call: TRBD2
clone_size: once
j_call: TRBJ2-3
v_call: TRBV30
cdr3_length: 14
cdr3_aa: CACHPGLGTDTQYF
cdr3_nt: TGTGCCTGCCATCCGGGACTAGGGACAGATACGCAGTATTTT

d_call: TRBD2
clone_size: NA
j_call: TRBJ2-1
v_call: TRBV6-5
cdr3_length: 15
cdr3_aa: CASSYSGTTDNEQFF
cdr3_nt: TGTGCCAGCAGTTACTCGGGGACTACCGACAATGAGCAGTTCTTC

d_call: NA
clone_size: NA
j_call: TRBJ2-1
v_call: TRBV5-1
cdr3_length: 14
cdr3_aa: CASSLGGSYNEQFF
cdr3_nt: TGCGCCAGCAGCTTGGGAGGGTCCTACAATGAGCAGTTCTTC

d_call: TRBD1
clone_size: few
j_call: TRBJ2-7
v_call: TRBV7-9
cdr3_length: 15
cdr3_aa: CASSLAEDRPYEQYF
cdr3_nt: TGTGCCAGCAGCTTAGCCGAGGACAGGCCTTACGAGCAGTACTTC

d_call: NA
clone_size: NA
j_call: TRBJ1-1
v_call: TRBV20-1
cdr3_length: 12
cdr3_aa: CSAIGNPNEAFF
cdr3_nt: TGCAGTGCTATAGGGAATCCAAACGAAGCTTTCTTT

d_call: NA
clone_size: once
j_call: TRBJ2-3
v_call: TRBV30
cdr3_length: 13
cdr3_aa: CAWSRSSTDTQYF
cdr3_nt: TGTGCCTGGAGCAGGAGCAGCACAGATACGCAGTATTTT

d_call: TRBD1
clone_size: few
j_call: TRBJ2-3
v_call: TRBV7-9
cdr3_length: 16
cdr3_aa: CASSSLGQGWADTQYF
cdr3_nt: TGTGCCAGCAGCTCTCTCGGACAGGGATGGGCAGATACGCAGTATTTT

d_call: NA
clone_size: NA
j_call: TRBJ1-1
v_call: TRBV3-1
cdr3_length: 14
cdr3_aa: CASSLLDRNTEAFF
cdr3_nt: TGTGCCAGCAGCCTCCTAGACAGGAACACTGAAGCTTTCTTT

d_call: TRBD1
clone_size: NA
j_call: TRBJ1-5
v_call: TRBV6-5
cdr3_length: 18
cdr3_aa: CASSSGTGVPGLDQPQHF
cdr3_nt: TGTGCCAGCAGTTCCGGGACAGGGGTCCCTGGGTTGGATCAGCCCCAGCATTTT

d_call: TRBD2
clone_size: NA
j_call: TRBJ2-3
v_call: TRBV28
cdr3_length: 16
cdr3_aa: CASSPRTSGSMGTQYF
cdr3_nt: TGTGCCAGCAGTCCCCGGACTAGCGGGAGTATGGGTACGCAGTATTTT

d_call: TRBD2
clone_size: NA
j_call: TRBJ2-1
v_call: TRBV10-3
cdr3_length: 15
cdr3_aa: CAISESSSGTNEQFF
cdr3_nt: TGTGCCATCAGTGAGTCGTCTAGCGGGACCAATGAGCAGTTCTTC

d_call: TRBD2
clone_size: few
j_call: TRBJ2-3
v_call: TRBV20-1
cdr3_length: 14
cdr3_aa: CSARVLAGIDTQYF
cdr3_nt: TGCAGTGCTAGGGTCCTAGCGGGAATAGATACGCAGTATTTT

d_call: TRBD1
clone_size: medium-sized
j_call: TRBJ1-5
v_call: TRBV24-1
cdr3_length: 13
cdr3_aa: CATKGQPNQPQHF
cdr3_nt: TGTGCCACAAAGGGACAGCCTAATCAGCCCCAGCATTTT

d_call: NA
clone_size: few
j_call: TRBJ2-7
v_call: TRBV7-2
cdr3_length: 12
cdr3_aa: CASSSGQNEQYF
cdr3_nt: TGTGCCAGCAGCTCGGGACAAAACGAGCAGTACTTC

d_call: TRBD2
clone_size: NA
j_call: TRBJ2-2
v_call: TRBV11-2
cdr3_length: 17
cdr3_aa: CASSPRLAGGGTGELFF
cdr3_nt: TGTGCCAGCAGCCCGAGACTAGCGGGAGGGGGCACCGGGGAGCTGTTTTTT

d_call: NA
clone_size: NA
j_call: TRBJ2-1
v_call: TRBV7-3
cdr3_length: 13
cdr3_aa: CASSLGKAREQFF
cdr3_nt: TGTGCCAGCAGCTTGGGAAAAGCGAGGGAGCAGTTCTTC

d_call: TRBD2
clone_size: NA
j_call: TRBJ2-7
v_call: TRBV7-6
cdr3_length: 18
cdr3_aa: CASSLGGLAGPSSYEQYF
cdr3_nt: TGTGCCAGCAGCTTAGGTGGACTAGCGGGACCATCCTCCTACGAGCAGTACTTC

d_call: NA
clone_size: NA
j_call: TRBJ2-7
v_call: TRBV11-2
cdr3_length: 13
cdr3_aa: CASSSEPGDEQYF
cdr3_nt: TGTGCCAGCAGCTCCGAGCCCGGGGATGAGCAGTACTTC

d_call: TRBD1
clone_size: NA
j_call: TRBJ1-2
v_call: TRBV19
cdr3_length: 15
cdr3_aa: CASSRLPDRGYGYTF
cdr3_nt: TGTGCCAGTAGTAGATTACCCGACAGGGGCTATGGCTACACCTTC

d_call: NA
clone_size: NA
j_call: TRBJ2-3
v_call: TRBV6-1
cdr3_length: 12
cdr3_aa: CASSTGIDTQYF
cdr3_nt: TGTGCCAGCAGTACTGGAATAGATACGCAGTATTTT

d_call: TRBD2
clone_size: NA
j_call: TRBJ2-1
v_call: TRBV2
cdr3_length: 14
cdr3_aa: CAKSGLAGRNEQFF
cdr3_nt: TGTGCCAAATCGGGACTAGCGGGGAGGAATGAGCAGTTCTTC

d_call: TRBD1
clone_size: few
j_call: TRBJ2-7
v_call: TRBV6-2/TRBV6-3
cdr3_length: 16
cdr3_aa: CASRSTGTGGIYEQYF
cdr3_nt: TGTGCCAGCCGCAGCACCGGGACAGGGGGCATCTACGAGCAGTACTTC

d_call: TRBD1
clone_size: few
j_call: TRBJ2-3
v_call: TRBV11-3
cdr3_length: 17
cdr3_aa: CASSLNQGALTPDTQYF
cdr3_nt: TGTGCCAGCAGCTTAAATCAGGGGGCGCTGACGCCAGATACGCAGTATTTT

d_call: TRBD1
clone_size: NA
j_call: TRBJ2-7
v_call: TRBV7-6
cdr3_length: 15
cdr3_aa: CASSAETGSSYEQYF
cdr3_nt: TGTGCCAGCAGCGCTGAGACAGGGAGCTCCTACGAGCAGTACTTC

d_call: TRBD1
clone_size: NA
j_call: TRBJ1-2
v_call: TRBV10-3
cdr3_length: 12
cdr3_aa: CAIQRGPKGYTF
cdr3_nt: TGTGCCATCCAAAGGGGGCCAAAAGGCTACACCTTC

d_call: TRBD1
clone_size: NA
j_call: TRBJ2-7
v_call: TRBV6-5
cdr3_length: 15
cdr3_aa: CASSYSVGTGYEQYF
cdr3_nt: TGTGCCAGCAGTTACTCGGTGGGGACAGGCTACGAGCAGTACTTC

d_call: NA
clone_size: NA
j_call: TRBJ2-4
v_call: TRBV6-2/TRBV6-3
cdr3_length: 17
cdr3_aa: CASSPQQGKGDKNIQYF
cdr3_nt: TGTGCCAGCAGCCCTCAGCAGGGTAAAGGGGACAAAAACATTCAGTACTTC

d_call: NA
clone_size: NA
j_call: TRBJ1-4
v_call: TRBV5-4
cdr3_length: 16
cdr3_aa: CASSPSGGGSGEKLFF
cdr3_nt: TGTGCCAGCAGCCCATCCGGGGGGGGAAGCGGTGAAAAACTGTTTTTT

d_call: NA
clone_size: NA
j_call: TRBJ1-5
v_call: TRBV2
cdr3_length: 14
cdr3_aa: CASRLDLRNQPQHF
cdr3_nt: TGTGCCAGCAGATTAGATCTGCGCAATCAGCCCCAGCATTTT

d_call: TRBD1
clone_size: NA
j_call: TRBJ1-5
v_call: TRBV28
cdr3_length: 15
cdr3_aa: CASSVGQGANQPQHF
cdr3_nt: TGTGCCAGCAGTGTCGGACAGGGGGCGAATCAGCCCCAGCATTTT

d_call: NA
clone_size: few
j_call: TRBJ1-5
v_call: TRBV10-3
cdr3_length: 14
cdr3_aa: CAISGEGQTQPQHF
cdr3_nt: TGTGCCATCAGTGGGGAAGGGCAGACCCAGCCCCAGCATTTT

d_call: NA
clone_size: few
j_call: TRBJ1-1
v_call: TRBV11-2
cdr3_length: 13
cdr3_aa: CASSLVEETEAFF
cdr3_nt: TGTGCCAGCAGCTTAGTCGAGGAAACTGAAGCTTTCTTT